This TCR beta chain was sequenced during a study of PD-1 blockade in classical Hodgkin lymphoma. Broader study findings: In newly diagnosed patients, baseline TCR diversity was reportedly below that of healthy donors.

As for this clone: What it binds is unknown.

The table came from immunoSEQ multiplex PCR; TCRdb's copy has only in-frame clones and leaves some out. Of 5,000 or so clones listed, about 71% are singletons. The V gene lost 7 bases and the J gene lost 2 bases, with 11 bases spanning the gap. The germline V gene encodes CDR1 SGHKS and CDR2 YYEKEE (reference sequence). The CDR3 has 13 amino acids. As to time point: cycle 4 day 1 (C4D1), after around six weeks of nivolumab. Patients all relapsed after autologous stem cell transplantation, and there was variation in brentuximab vedotin exposure. CD8+ T cells were isolated from thawed PBMCs by magnetic negative selection.

The chain has TRBV5-5 and TRBJ2-3, with a possible D match to TRBD2 (6 bases). The receptor's source is a human donor with classical Hodgkin lymphoma. The sample consisted of CD8+ T cells from blood, taken before the fourth cycle of nivolumab. The CDR3 reads CASGGKSTDTQYF. The CDR3 region has the DNA TGTGCCAGCGGAGGGAAATCCACAGATACGCAGTATTTT.